These T cell receptor beta chains were read from a single sample in a study of T cells in Graves' hyperthyroidism and ophthalmopathy. One entry per CDR3 protein results from TCRdb running MiXCR on the multiplex PCR reads. This sample has fewer than 900,000 distinct CDR3 sequences; about a sixth occur once, and the top ten carry roughly 8%. The sequencing sample was made of blood. These receptors all stem from a man aged 18 to 35 with Graves' hyperthyroidism. Each CDR3 is given with its conserved first and last residue. The D gene is left open where the match is weak. Where a row states a size, it is once, few, many or the class of an expanded clone; other rows omit it.

TRBV5-1,TRBJ2-1,.,TRBD1,TGCGCCAGCACCCCCCACGAAGGGGGCTCGGGGGAGCAGTTCTTC,CASTPHEGGSGEQFF
TRBV6-1,TRBJ2-3,.,TRBD2,TGTGCCAGCAGTGGACTCCTTCTGGGCGGGAGCTACACAGATACGCAGTATTTT,CASSGLLLGGSYTDTQYF
TRBV28,TRBJ1-5,few,TRBD1,TGTGCCAGCAGTCTCCGGACAGGGGGGCCCGAGTTGAATCAGCCCCAGCATTTT,CASSLRTGGPELNQPQHF
TRBV29-1,TRBJ1-1,few,.,TGCAGCGTTGGCGGTATCAACACTGAAGCTTTCTTT,CSVGGINTEAFF
TRBV27,TRBJ2-7,many,.,TGTGCCAATCACCTAATTAGGGACTACGAGCAGTACTTC,CANHLIRDYEQYF
TRBV14,TRBJ2-1,few,.,TGTGCCAGCAGCCCCGAGCTCTCCTACAATGAGCAGTTCTTC,CASSPELSYNEQFF
TRBV12-3/TRBV12-4,TRBJ2-7,many,.,TGTGCCAGCAGCCTGGGTGAGTGGTTAGTAGCATCCTACGAGCAGTACTTC,CASSLGEWLVASYEQYF
TRBV5-6,TRBJ2-7,.,.,TGTGCCAGCAGCTTGGATCCAGGGGAGGCCTACGAGCAGTACTTC,CASSLDPGEAYEQYF
TRBV3-1,TRBJ1-6,many,TRBD1,TGTGCCAGCAGCCAAGAAGGGGGCAGGAGCGTTTTTAATTCACCCCTCCACTTT,CASSQEGGRSVFNSPLHF
TRBV7-2,TRBJ2-7,.,TRBD2,TGTGCCAGCAGCTCTCGGACTAGCGGGACCTCCTACGAGCAGTACTTC,CASSSRTSGTSYEQYF
TRBV4-3,TRBJ1-2,few,.,TGCGCCAGCAGCCAAGATTCGGAGGCAGGGGTATACTATGGCTACACCTTC,CASSQDSEAGVYYGYTF
TRBV9,TRBJ2-1,many,.,TGTGCCAGCAGTGGGGAAGGCTCCTACAATGAGCAGTTCTTC,CASSGEGSYNEQFF
TRBV12-5,TRBJ2-1,many,TRBD1,TGTGCTAGTGGCTCCTTACCGACAGGGTCCTACAATGAGCAGTTCTTC,CASGSLPTGSYNEQFF
TRBV20-1,TRBJ2-7,.,.,TGCAGTGTCTCAGGGATTAATTTCTACGAGCAGTACTTC,CSVSGINFYEQYF
TRBV6-1,TRBJ2-7,few,TRBD1,TGTGCCAGCAGATCAAGGACAGGAACGACCTACGAGCAGTACTTC,CASRSRTGTTYEQYF
TRBV28,TRBJ2-7,many,.,TGTGCCACCTCGACCCCAAGCTACGAGCAGTACTTC,CATSTPSYEQYF
TRBV27,TRBJ1-1,few,TRBD1,TGTGCCAGCAGTTTTGGGACAGGGAGGTCTAGTGAAGCTTTCTTT,CASSFGTGRSSEAFF
TRBV6-5,TRBJ2-7,few,.,TGTGCCAGCAGTTACAGCAGTTCTAGCTCCTACGAGCAGTACTTC,CASSYSSSSSYEQYF
TRBV5-1,TRBJ1-2,few,.,TGCGCCAGCAGCTTGGAGGGTAAGGATGGCTACACCTTC,CASSLEGKDGYTF
TRBV12-3/TRBV12-4,TRBJ2-1,.,TRBD2,TGTGCCAGCAGGCTAGCGGGGAGATACAATGAGCAGTTCTTC,CASRLAGRYNEQFF
TRBV3-1,TRBJ2-1,once,TRBD2,TGTGTCAGCAGCCCGCCCCCTGGGGGGGATGAGCAGTTCTTC,CVSSPPPGGDEQFF
TRBV6-9,TRBJ2-1,.,.,TGTGCCAGCAGTTACGGGGCGGGCGACAGTCCAAATGAGCAGTTCTTC,CASSYGAGDSPNEQFF
TRBV6-1,TRBJ1-5,.,.,TGTGCCAGCAGTGAATTACGACGGTCTAGCAATCAGCCCCAGCATTTT,CASSELRRSSNQPQHF
TRBV12-3/TRBV12-4,TRBJ2-1,many,TRBD2,TGTGCCAGCAGCCGAGGGACTAGCGGGAGAGTGTACAATGAGCAGTTCTTC,CASSRGTSGRVYNEQFF
TRBV10-2,TRBJ1-3,few,TRBD1,TGCGCCAGCAGTGAGTCGCAGGGGGACACCATATATTTT,CASSESQGDTIYF
TRBV5-1,TRBJ1-2,.,.,TGCGCCAGCAGCTTGGGGATGGCTGATTATGGCTACACCTTC,CASSLGMADYGYTF
TRBV7-9,TRBJ2-3,many,.,TGTGCCAGCACCCTAAAGGGAACTGGGGATAGCACAGATACGCAGTATTTT,CASTLKGTGDSTDTQYF
TRBV29-1,TRBJ2-7,many,.,TGCAGCGTTGAAGATCTAAATGAGCAGTACTTC,CSVEDLNEQYF
TRBV4-3,TRBJ2-4,few,.,TGCGCCAGCAGCCCCCGGGGTCTCCCAACCAAAAACATTCAGTACTTC,CASSPRGLPTKNIQYF
TRBV14,TRBJ2-5,.,TRBD1,TGTGCCAGCAGCCGAAAAAGACAGGGGAGTCAAGAGACCCAGTACTTC,CASSRKRQGSQETQYF
TRBV20-1,TRBJ2-7,many,.,TGCAGTGCTAGGGGTATCGGAACCTACGAGCAGTACTTC,CSARGIGTYEQYF
TRBV4-3,TRBJ2-5,few,TRBD1,TGCGCCAGCAGCGCCAACCAGGGGGCGCGGGAGACCCAGTACTTC,CASSANQGARETQYF
TRBV28,TRBJ2-5,many,TRBD2,TGTGCCAGCAGGACACGCGCAGGCTCCCCGGGGGGAGAGACCCAGTACTTC,CASRTRAGSPGGETQYF
TRBV20-1,TRBJ2-2,.,TRBD2,TGCAGTGCTCCGCGACTAGCGGGAGGTTACACCGGGGAGCTGTTTTTT,CSAPRLAGGYTGELFF
TRBV20-1,TRBJ2-1,many,.,TGCAGTGCTAAAGGACTCCTCAATGAGCAGTTCTTC,CSAKGLLNEQFF
TRBV19,TRBJ2-7,.,TRBD2,TGTGCCAGTAGTATTGGACTAGCGGGAGGGATCAGCCACGAGCAGTACTTC,CASSIGLAGGISHEQYF
TRBV9,TRBJ1-5,.,.,TGTGCCAGCAGCGTAGCTCTGGGCGGGAGGCTTGGTCAGCCCCAGCATTTT,CASSVALGGRLGQPQHF
TRBV10-3,TRBJ1-5,few,.,TGTGCCATCAGTGAGACCAGTCCCTGGGAGGGTCAGCCCCAGCATTTT,CAISETSPWEGQPQHF
TRBV7-9,TRBJ2-5,few,.,TGTGCCAGCAGCGGTCGACAGGGCGGGGTTGAGACCCAGTACTTC,CASSGRQGGVETQYF
TRBV19,TRBJ2-7,few,TRBD2,TGTGCCAGTAGTATAGGGTCGGGACTAACCTACGAGCAGTACTTC,CASSIGSGLTYEQYF
TRBV19,TRBJ2-5,.,TRBD2,TGTGCCAGTAGTATTATAGCGGGGGGAGGAGAGACCCAGTACTTC,CASSIIAGGGETQYF
TRBV7-9,TRBJ1-6,.,TRBD1,TGTGCCAGCAGCCCAGGGGGCGAATCACCCCTCCACTTT,CASSPGGESPLHF
TRBV10-2,TRBJ2-2,.,.,TGCGCCAGCAGTGAGTTGGGGAACACCGGGGTGCTGTTTTTT,CASSELGNTGVLFF
TRBV28,TRBJ2-7,many,.,TGTGCCAGCAGCCACCCCCGGGGCTTTAGCTCCTACGAGCAGTACTTC,CASSHPRGFSSYEQYF